These 5 T cell receptor beta chains originate from one sample sequenced in a study of CD8 T cells in ankylosing spondylitis. Via MiXCR, TCRdb re-called the 5' RACE reads, giving one row per CDR3 protein. The repertoire holds 200,000 or so distinct CDR3 sequences, with approximately 18% as singletons. Source material: blood, either unsorted or a sorted T cell fraction (not recorded which). The origin of the receptors is a male donor aged 10-30 years with ankylosing spondylitis or in good health (not recorded which).

This rearrangement joins TRBV6-6 to TRBJ2-6; 11 bases align to TRBD2. After removal of 4 bases from V and 6 bases from J, the junction contained 11 bases not matched to a gene. The CDR3 extends over 18 amino acids. Germline V gene data show CDR1 as MNHNY and CDR2 as SVGAGI (reference sequence). Written as DNA, the CDR3 is TGTGCCAGCAGTTTCCCCGGGACTAGCGGTTTAAAGGCCAACGTCCTGACTTTC. It translates to CASSFPGTSGLKANVLTF.

This clonotype was detected many times. DNA of the CDR3: TGCGCCAGCAGCTTGGCCCTTGTCACAGATACGCAGTATTTT. Protein: CASSLALVTDTQYF. The rearrangement links TRBV5-1 to TRBJ2-3, with D hard to call. V was shortened by 0 bases and J by 2 bases, with 7 bases between the two germline ends. The CDR3 totals 14 residues. From germline, CDR1 is SGHRS and CDR2 YFSETQ.

In its sample, this clonotype was seen many times. This chain connects TRBV20-1 to TRBJ2-1; the D gene is possibly TRBD2 (6 bases). The germline V and J ends were trimmed by 0 bases and 0 bases, with 12 bases remaining between them. CDR1 and CDR2 (germline): DFQATT, SNEGSKA (reference sequence). The CDR3 is 16 residues long. The DNA of the CDR3 is TGCAGTGCTAGAGATCCGACTAGGAGCTCCTACAATGAGCAGTTCTTC. Protein sequence: CSARDPTRSSYNEQFF.

This clonotype was counted at least ten times. J is TRBJ1-5 and V is TRBV6-1; possibly TRBD1 for D (5 bases). The V end lost 0 bases, the J end lost 7 bases, and 13 bases lay between the germline ends. In germline, CDR1 is MNHNS, CDR2 SASEGT. This CDR3 has 15 amino acids. The CDR3 DNA sequence: TGTGCCAGCAGTGAAGCGACAGCTCAGGGACAGCCCCAGCATTTT. Translating it yields CASSEATAQGQPQHF.

The chain has TRBV12-3 or TRBV12-4 and TRBJ2-2; D call uncertain. There are 14 residues in the CDR3. With 7 bases removed from V and 4 bases from J, the gap between germline ends came to 13 bases. The CDR3 nucleotides are TGTGCCAGCACCCTACTCGCCTCCACCGGGGAGCTGTTTTTT. Encoded protein: CASTLLASTGELFF.